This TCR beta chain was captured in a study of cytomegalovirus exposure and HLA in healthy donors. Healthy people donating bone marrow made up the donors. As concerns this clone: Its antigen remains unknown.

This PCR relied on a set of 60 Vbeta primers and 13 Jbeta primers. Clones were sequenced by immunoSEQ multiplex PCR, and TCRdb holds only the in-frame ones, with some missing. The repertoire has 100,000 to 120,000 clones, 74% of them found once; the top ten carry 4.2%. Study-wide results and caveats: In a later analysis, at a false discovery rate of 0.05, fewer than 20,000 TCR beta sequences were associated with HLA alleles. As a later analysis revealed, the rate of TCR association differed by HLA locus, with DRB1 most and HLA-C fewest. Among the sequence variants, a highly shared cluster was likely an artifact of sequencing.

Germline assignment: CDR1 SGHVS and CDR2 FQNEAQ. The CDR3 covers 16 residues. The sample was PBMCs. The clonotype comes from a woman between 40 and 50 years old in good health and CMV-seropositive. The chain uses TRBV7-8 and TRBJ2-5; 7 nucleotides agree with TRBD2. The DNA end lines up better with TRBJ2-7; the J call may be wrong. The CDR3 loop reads CASSPKREVGSYEQYF. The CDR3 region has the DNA TGTGCCAGCAGCCCAAAGCGGGAAGTGGGCTCCTACGAGCAGTACTTC.